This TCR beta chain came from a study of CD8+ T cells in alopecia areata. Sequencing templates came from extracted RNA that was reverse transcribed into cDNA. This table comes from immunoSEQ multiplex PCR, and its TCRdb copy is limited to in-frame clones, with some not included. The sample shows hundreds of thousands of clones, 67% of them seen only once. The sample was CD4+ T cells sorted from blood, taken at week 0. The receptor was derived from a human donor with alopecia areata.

CDR3 sequence reads: CASSVGTTPSGELFF. The CDR3 DNA reads TGTGCCAGCAGCGTAGGAACTACCCCTAGCGGGGAGCTGTTTTTT. This rearrangement joins TRBV9 to TRBJ2-2; no reliable D call. Germline V lookup: CDR1 SGDLS, CDR2 YYNGEE. The CDR3 is 15 residues long. The V end lost 0 bases, the J end lost 7 bases, and 13 bases lay between the germline ends.